Shown below are 16 T cell receptor beta chains from a single sample sequenced in a study of PD-L1 blockade in urothelial cancer. The time point: pretreatment peripheral blood. The method was immunoSEQ multiplex PCR; TCRdb's version includes in-frame clones alone and lacks a portion of them. The sample yields 60,000 to 75,000 clones, roughly 84% seen once. The specimen comprised PBMCs, sampled around atezolizumab (anti-PD-L1) treatment. The receptors stem from a woman in her seventies with urothelial cancer.

V is TRBV5-4 and J is TRBJ2-5, with 11 bases matching TRBD2. This CDR3 spans 14 amino acids. V was pared by 3 bases and J by 5 bases, with 3 bases of the junction left unmatched. Looked up from germline, CDR1 is SGHNT and CDR2 is YYREEE (reference sequence). CDR3 sequence reads: CASSSGTSGETQYF. The CDR3 coding sequence is TGTGCCAGCAGCTCAGGGACTAGCGGCGAGACCCAGTACTTC.

The chain has TRBV15 and TRBJ1-2; possible D gene TRBD1, 5 bases. Germline V lookup: CDR1 LNHNV, CDR2 YYDKDF (reference sequence). This CDR3 spans 14 amino acids. The V and J ends lost 5 bases and 8 bases respectively, with 18 bases between them. CDR3 bases: TGTGCCACCAGCCCCACGCGGTGGGAGGGGGGCTACACCTTC. This gives the protein CATSPTRWEGGYTF.

The chain links TRBV4-2 to TRBJ2-1; 10 positions agree with TRBD2. The CDR3 sequence is 18 residues long. With V trimmed by 0 bases and J by 7 bases, 12 bases remained unmatched. Germline values: CDR1 LGHNA, CDR2 YNFKEQ. The CDR3 bases are TGTGCCAGCAGCCAAGACTGGAGGGCTAGCGGGAGTAGGAATGAGCAGTTCTTC. Translating gives CASSQDWRASGSRNEQFF.

The chain recombines TRBV28 with TRBJ1-1; maybe TRBD1 (6 bases). Trimming pared 5 bases from V and 6 bases from J, leaving 19 bases between. There are 15 residues in the CDR3. Per germline, CDR1 MDHEN and CDR2 SYDVKM. CDR3 sequence reads: CASSPSTGYGAEAFF. CDR3 nucleotide sequence: TGTGCCAGCAGTCCTTCAACAGGGTACGGCGCTGAAGCTTTCTTT.

The V gene is TRBV5-6, the J gene TRBJ2-1, with TRBD2 matching 11 bases. After removal of 0 bases from V and 0 bases from J, the junction contained 5 bases not matched to a gene. The CDR3 sequence is 18 residues long. Germline loops: CDR1 SGHDT, CDR2 YYEEEE. Written as DNA, the CDR3 is TGTGCCAGCAGCTTGGGACTAGCGGGACACTCCTCCTACAATGAGCAGTTCTTC. This codes for CASSLGLAGHSSYNEQFF.

There are a few counts of this clone. V usage is TRBV9 and J usage is TRBJ2-5; 8 nucleotides align to TRBD2. Germline assignment: CDR1 SGDLS and CDR2 YYNGEE. The V and J ends lost 3 bases and 3 bases, in that order; junction bases with no gene match: 1. The CDR3 is 13 residues long. The CDR3 region has the DNA TGTGCCAGCAGCGCACTAGCGGAAGAGACCCAGTACTTC. Protein: CASSALAEETQYF.

This clone showed up many times. The rearrangement joins TRBV7-8 to TRBJ1-2, with TRBD1 matching 11 bases. Germline V gene sequence: CDR1 SGHVS, CDR2 FQNEAQ. Losses at the gene ends were 5 bases for V and 4 bases for J; bases not matched to a gene: 9. This CDR3 has 16 residues. The CDR3 sequence: CASSNRDRGGGYGYTF. Here the CDR3 DNA reads TGTGCCAGCAGCAACCGGGACAGGGGGGGAGGCTATGGCTACACCTTC.

The V and J genes are TRBV28 and TRBJ1-2, with D hard to call. The length of the CDR3 is 15 residues. V shed 7 bases and J shed 0 bases, with 15 bases lying between them. Germline V lookup: CDR1 MDHEN, CDR2 SYDVKM. The DNA of the CDR3 is TGTGCCAGCATCGCCGGAGGGCCGCCTAACTATGGCTACACCTTC. Translation: CASIAGGPPNYGYTF.

The gene calls are TRBV5-6 and TRBJ2-1, with D hard to call. Germline CDR1 is SGHDT and CDR2 is YYEEEE. The CDR3 sequence is 16 residues long. V was shortened by 4 bases and J by 1 base, with 15 bases between the two germline ends. CDR3 in DNA: TGTGCCAGCAGCCGTCTATTATCGACATCCTACAATGAGCAGTTCTTC. Encoded protein: CASSRLLSTSYNEQFF.

The V call is TRBV7-2, the J call TRBJ1-6; D is uncertain. V was pared by 9 bases and J by 0 bases, with 9 bases between. The CDR3 is 14 amino acids. Germline CDR1 SGHTA, CDR2 FQGNSA. CDR3 loop: CASALTSYNSPLHF. Here the CDR3 DNA reads TGTGCCAGTGCACTCACCTCCTATAATTCACCCCTCCACTTT.

V is TRBV29-1 and J is TRBJ1-1; 12 positions match TRBD1. This CDR3 is 15 amino acids long. The ends lost 5 bases at V and 4 bases at J; junction bases unmatched: 8. Germline CDR1 is SQVTM and CDR2 is ANQGSEA. Here the CDR3 reads CSVTGTGGAGTEAFF. The CDR3 coding sequence is TGCAGCGTTACGGGGACAGGGGGCGCGGGCACTGAAGCTTTCTTT.

This clone was seen a single time. The chain couples TRBV5-1 to TRBJ1-2; TRBD1 agrees at 7 bases. The ends lost 4 bases at V and 6 bases at J; junction bases unmatched: 6. The CDR3 loop spans 13 amino acids. Germline CDR1 and CDR2: SGHRS and YFSETQ. DNA for the CDR3: TGCGCCAGCAGCCCTGGGACAGAGCATGGCTACACCTTC. Its protein is CASSPGTEHGYTF.

The gene calls are TRBV5-6 and TRBJ1-2; unclear D gene. The CDR3 spans 16 residues. The germline V gene has CDR1 SGHDT and CDR2 YYEEEE. Trimming removed 0 bases from V and 0 bases from J, with 12 bases in between. CDR3 sequence (DNA): TGTGCCAGCAGCTTGGATCTGCAGCTAGCTAACTATGGCTACACCTTC. Protein product: CASSLDLQLANYGYTF.

V is TRBV11-2 and J is TRBJ1-2; D call uncertain. The CDR3 sequence is 14 residues long. Germline V gene data show CDR1 as SGHAT and CDR2 as FQNNGV. With 3 bases removed from V and 3 bases from J, the gap between germline ends came to 11 bases. CDR3 nucleotides: TGTGCCAGCAGCTTCGGTGAGCCCGACTATGGCTACACCTTC. Translated, it gives CASSFGEPDYGYTF.

The CDR3 nucleotides read TGCGCCAGCAGCTTCAATGGGCATGGCACAGATACGCAGTATTTT. The encoded protein is CASSFNGHGTDTQYF. The rearrangement uses TRBV5-1 and TRBJ2-3; D is unresolved. Trimming removed 2 bases at V and 1 base at J, with 11 bases between. The germline V gene encodes CDR1 SGHRS and CDR2 YFSETQ. The CDR3 runs to 15 residues. Together with reference TRBV5-1 and TRBJ2-3, the CDR3 gives the full variable domain: KAGVTQTPRYLIKTRGQQVTLSCSPISGHRSVSWYQQTPGQGLQFLFEYFSETQRNKGNFPGRFSGRQFSNSRSEMNVSTLELGDSALYLCASSFNGHGTDTQYFGPGTRLTVL.

The chain has TRBV19 and TRBJ1-5; D may be TRBD1 (5 bases). Per germline, CDR1 LNHDA and CDR2 SQIVND (reference sequence). This CDR3 spans 16 amino acids. Trimming shortened V by 1 base and J by 4 bases, and 14 bases separated the two germline ends. The CDR3 DNA is TGTGCCAGTAGTATAGTGACAGCCTATAATAATCAGCCCCAGCATTTT. Amino acid sequence: CASSIVTAYNNQPQHF.